These T cell receptor beta chains were read from a single sample in a study of OX40 agonist ivuxolimab in advanced cancers. Sequencing used immunoSEQ multiplex PCR; TCRdb keeps in-frame clones, though not all of them. The sample records tens of thousands of clones, 75% to 90% being singletons. The material sequenced was CD4+ or CD8+ T cells sorted from blood, taken in a trial of the OX40 agonist ivuxolimab. The receptors were gathered from an adult with an advanced solid tumor such as melanoma, head and neck, liver or kidney cancer. The CDR3 runs from the conserved cysteine through the conserved F or W. The D gene is left open where the match is weak. Expanded clones get a size class; other rows say once, few or many, or leave the size out.

>TRBV15|TRBD2|NA|TRBJ2-5
TGTGCCACCAGCAGGGAGGGGAGGGCGAGAGAGACCCAGTACTTC
CATSREGRARETQYF
>TRBV2|NA|NA|TRBJ2-1
TGTGCCAGCAGTCGTCCGGGAGCAGACAATGAGCAGTTCTTC
CASSRPGADNEQFF
>TRBV6-4|NA|NA|TRBJ2-3
TGTGCCAGCAGTGACTCCGGGCACCCTAGCACGGATACGCAGTATTTT
CASSDSGHPSTDTQYF
>TRBV2|NA|once|TRBJ1-2
TGTGCCAGCACCCAAAAAGGAGGGAGTATCGGGGGCCGAGATGGCTACACCTTC
CASTQKGGSIGGRDGYTF
>TRBV9|NA|NA|TRBJ2-2
TGTGCCAGCACCTCGGGGGGCACGAACACCGGGGAGCTGTTTTTT
CASTSGGTNTGELFF
>TRBV7-9|NA|NA|TRBJ1-4
TGTGCCAGCAGCAAAAACACAGCAACTAATGAAAAACTGTTTTTT
CASSKNTATNEKLFF
>TRBV2|TRBD1|NA|TRBJ2-1
TGTGCCAGCAGTTCGGGACAGTTAAGCTCCTACAATGAGCAGTTCTTC
CASSSGQLSSYNEQFF
>TRBV29-1|TRBD1|NA|TRBJ2-1
TGCAGCGGGGGACAGGGGTTAGTCAATGAGCAGTTCTTC
CSGGQGLVNEQFF
>TRBV5-1|NA|NA|TRBJ1-6
TGCGCCAGCAGCTTGGCCGGGGGGGACCGTTCACCCCTCCACTTT
CASSLAGGDRSPLHF
>TRBV28|NA|NA|TRBJ1-5
TGTGCCAGCAGGGGAGCAGGGGTTAGCAATCAGCCCCAGCATTTT
CASRGAGVSNQPQHF
>TRBV6-6|TRBD1|few|TRBJ1-1
TGTGCCAGCAGTAAACAGGGGAGCACTGAAGCTTTCTTT
CASSKQGSTEAFF
>TRBV5-1|NA|NA|TRBJ2-5
TGCGCCAGCAGCTTGGGGGGGACCCAAGAGACCCAGTACTTC
CASSLGGTQETQYF
>TRBV18|NA|once|TRBJ1-1
TGTGCCAGCTCACTTTTGGATGAAGCTTTCTTT
CASSLLDEAFF
>TRBV11-1|NA|NA|TRBJ2-3
TGTGCCAGCAGTTATAGTAAGGGTGGGGAAACAGATACGCAGTATTTT
CASSYSKGGETDTQYF
>TRBV7-2|NA|NA|TRBJ1-3
TGTGCCAGCAGCTTAGTGGGACCGCTCTCTGGAAACACCATATATTTT
CASSLVGPLSGNTIYF
>TRBV5-1|TRBD1|NA|TRBJ2-5
TGCGCCAGCAGCCCTGGCGGTCGGGACAGGAAGACCCAGTACTTC
CASSPGGRDRKTQYF
>TRBV18|NA|NA|TRBJ1-1
TGTGCCAGCTCCCACAGCTCTAGGCACACTGAAGCTTTCTTT
CASSHSSRHTEAFF
>TRBV7-9|NA|NA|TRBJ1-1
TGTGCCAGCAGCAGGGAAGCTGAAGCTTTCTTT
CASSREAEAFF
>TRBV28|TRBD1|medium-sized|TRBJ2-7
TGTGCCAGCAGTTTTCAATCGACAGGGGTCTACGAGCAGTACTTC
CASSFQSTGVYEQYF
>TRBV5-6|NA|NA|TRBJ2-7
TGTGCCAGCAGCTTGGACCGCCTGGGCGAGCAGTACTTC
CASSLDRLGEQYF
>TRBV4-1|TRBD1|NA|TRBJ2-1
TGCGCCAGCAGCTTAAAAGGACAGGTATCGTCCTACAATGAGCAGTTCTTC
CASSLKGQVSSYNEQFF
>TRBV27|TRBD2|NA|TRBJ2-3
TGTGCCAGCAGTACCGGGACTAGCGGGTATACCACAGGGCAGTATTTT
CASSTGTSGYTTGQYF
>TRBV23-1|NA|NA|TRBJ2-2
TGCGCCAGCAGTCTCCCCGGACACCCGCGGGGCACCGGGGAGCTGTTTTTT
CASSLPGHPRGTGELFF
>TRBV28|NA|few|TRBJ1-1
TGTGCCAGCAGTTTAGGGGGCGCCACTGAAGCTTTCTTT
CASSLGGATEAFF
>TRBV6-1|NA|NA|TRBJ1-1
TGTGCCAGCAGTGTCGGGACGCCCAACACTGAAGCTTTCTTT
CASSVGTPNTEAFF
>TRBV9|NA|few|TRBJ2-2
TGTGCCAGCAGCGTAATGAGCGATCCCCGCACCGGGGAGCTGTTTTTT
CASSVMSDPRTGELFF
>TRBV2|NA|NA|TRBJ2-4
TGTGCCAGCAGTGCCCCGGGACAATCTAACATTCAGTACTTC
CASSAPGQSNIQYF
>TRBV27|NA|NA|TRBJ1-2
TGTGCCAGCAGTCCCCGGAGGGGATCCGGGGGCTACACCTTC
CASSPRRGSGGYTF
>TRBV11-1|NA|NA|TRBJ2-5
TGTGCCAGCAGCTTATCCGAGACCCAGTACTTC
CASSLSETQYF
>TRBV5-6|NA|NA|TRBJ1-1
TGTGCCAGCAGCTTGGGGGATGAAGCTTTCTTT
CASSLGDEAFF
>TRBV2|TRBD2|NA|TRBJ2-5
TGTGCCAGCAGCCCCGGTACTAGCGGAACGCGGGCCCAGTACTTC
CASSPGTSGTRAQYF
>TRBV30|TRBD1|NA|TRBJ1-4
TGTGCCTGGGGCTACAGGGGAGCTGAAAAACTGTTTTTT
CAWGYRGAEKLFF
>TRBV5-4|TRBD2|NA|TRBJ2-2
TGTGCCAGCAGCTCCGCTAGCGGGAGTGGAACCGGGGAGCTGTTTTTT
CASSSASGSGTGELFF
>TRBV29-1|NA|NA|TRBJ1-5
TGCAGCGTTGAAGAGGACCGAAATCAGCCCCAGCATTTT
CSVEEDRNQPQHF
>TRBV15|TRBD1|few|TRBJ1-2
TGTGCCACCAGCAGTTTACAGGGGGATGGCTACACCTTC
CATSSLQGDGYTF
>TRBV19|NA|NA|TRBJ1-4
TGTGCCAGTAGTATGGCCGTGAGGACGACTGAAAAACTGTTTTTT
CASSMAVRTTEKLFF
>TRBV7-4|NA|NA|TRBJ1-5
TGTGCCAGCAGCATCCGGGCCCCCCATTTT
CASSIRAPHF
>TRBV29-1|NA|once|TRBJ2-1
TGCAGCGTCCTTGGGGGGTCGTACAATGAGCAGTTCTTC
CSVLGGSYNEQFF
>TRBV11-2|TRBD1|NA|TRBJ2-3
TGTGCCAGCAGCGCATGGACAGGGACCGCAGATACGCAGTATTTT
CASSAWTGTADTQYF
>TRBV27|TRBD1|NA|TRBJ1-2
TGTGCCAGCAGTTTTAACAGGGGATCCTATGGCTACACCTTC
CASSFNRGSYGYTF
>TRBV9|NA|NA|TRBJ2-7
TGTGCCAGCAGCGTAGGGGCGGTCTCCTACGAGCAGTACTTC
CASSVGAVSYEQYF
>TRBV6-6|NA|NA|TRBJ2-2
TGTGCCAGCAGTTACGGTCAGTTCACCGGGGAGCTGTTTTTT
CASSYGQFTGELFF
>TRBV6-5|NA|NA|TRBJ2-7
TGTGCCAGCAGTTACTGGACGGACGAGCAGTACTTC
CASSYWTDEQYF
>TRBV18|NA|once|TRBJ2-1
TGTGCCAGCTCACCTCGGGCGGCCTACAATGAGCAGTTCTTC
CASSPRAAYNEQFF
>TRBV4-2|TRBD1|NA|TRBJ2-5
TGTGCCAGCAGCCATGGACAGGGGGCTTTGGAGACCCAGTACTTC
CASSHGQGALETQYF
>TRBV6-1|TRBD1|NA|TRBJ1-5
TGTGCCAGCAGTGGGGACAGAAACAATCAGCCCCAGCATTTT
CASSGDRNNQPQHF
>TRBV11-2|TRBD1|once|TRBJ2-4
TGTGCCAGCAGCCTCGGGACAGGGAAAAACATTCAGTACTTC
CASSLGTGKNIQYF
>TRBV5-1|TRBD2|NA|TRBJ2-3
TGCGCCAGCAGCTTTACGACTAGCGGGAGTGATGATACGCAGTATTTT
CASSFTTSGSDDTQYF
>TRBV28|TRBD1|NA|TRBJ1-5
TGTGCCAGCAGTTCGGGACAGGGCTCCCTTGACAATCAGCCCCAGCATTTT
CASSSGQGSLDNQPQHF
>TRBV11-1|TRBD2|NA|TRBJ2-7
TGTGCCAGCAGCATCGGACTAGCGGGCGAGCAGTACTTC
CASSIGLAGEQYF
>TRBV6-1|NA|NA|TRBJ1-2
TGTGCCAGCAGTGGGGACCCGACCCTCTATGGCTACACCTTC
CASSGDPTLYGYTF
>TRBV6-5|TRBD1|NA|TRBJ2-1
TGTGCCAGCAAGGGAGACAGGGAAAGAATAAATGAGCAGTTCTTC
CASKGDRERINEQFF
>TRBV28|NA|NA|TRBJ2-1
TGTGCCAGCAGCATACGGGAGTTCGCCTACAATGAGCAGTTCTTC
CASSIREFAYNEQFF
>TRBV5-1|NA|NA|TRBJ1-2
TGCGCCAGCAGCATGCAGGAGGGGGGGAACTATGGCTACACCTTC
CASSMQEGGNYGYTF
>TRBV6-5|NA|few|TRBJ2-5
TGTGCCAGCAGCCCTAGCTGGATGATGGAGACCCAGTACTTC
CASSPSWMMETQYF